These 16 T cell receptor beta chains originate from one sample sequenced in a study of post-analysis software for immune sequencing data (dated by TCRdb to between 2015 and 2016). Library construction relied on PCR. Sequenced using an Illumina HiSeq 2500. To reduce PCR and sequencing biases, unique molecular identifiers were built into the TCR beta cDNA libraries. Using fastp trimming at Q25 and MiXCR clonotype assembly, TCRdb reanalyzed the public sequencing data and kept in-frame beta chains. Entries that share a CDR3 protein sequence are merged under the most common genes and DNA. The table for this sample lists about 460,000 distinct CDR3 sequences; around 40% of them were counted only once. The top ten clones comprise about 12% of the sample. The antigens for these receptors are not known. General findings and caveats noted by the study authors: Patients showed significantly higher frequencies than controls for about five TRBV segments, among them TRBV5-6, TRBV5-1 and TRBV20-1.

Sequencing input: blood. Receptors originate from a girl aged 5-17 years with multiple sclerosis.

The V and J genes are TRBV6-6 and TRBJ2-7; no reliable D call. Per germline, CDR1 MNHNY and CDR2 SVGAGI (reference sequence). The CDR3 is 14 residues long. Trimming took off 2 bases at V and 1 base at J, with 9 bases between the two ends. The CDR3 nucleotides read TGTGCCAGCAGTTACGTCGCAGATTCCTACGAGCAGTACTTC. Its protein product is CASSYVADSYEQYF.

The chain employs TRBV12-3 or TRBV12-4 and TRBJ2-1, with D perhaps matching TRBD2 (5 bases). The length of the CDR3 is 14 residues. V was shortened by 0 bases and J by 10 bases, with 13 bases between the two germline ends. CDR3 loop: CASSLALAGQEQFF. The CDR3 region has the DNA TGTGCCAGCAGTTTAGCGCTTGCGGGTCAAGAGCAGTTCTTC.

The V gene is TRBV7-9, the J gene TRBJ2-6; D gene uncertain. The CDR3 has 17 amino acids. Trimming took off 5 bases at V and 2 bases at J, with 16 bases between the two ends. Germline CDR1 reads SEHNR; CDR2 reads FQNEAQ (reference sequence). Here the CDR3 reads CASSLYFTSAGANVLTF. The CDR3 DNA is TGTGCCAGCAGCCTGTACTTTACGTCGGCTGGGGCCAACGTCCTGACTTTC.

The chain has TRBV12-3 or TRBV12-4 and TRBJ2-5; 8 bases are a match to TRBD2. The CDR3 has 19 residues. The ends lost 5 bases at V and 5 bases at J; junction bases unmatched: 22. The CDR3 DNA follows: TGTGCCAGCAGTCCCCGCAGGCTAAGACCCGGGAGGGAGGGTGAGACCCAGTACTTC. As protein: CASSPRRLRPGREGETQYF.

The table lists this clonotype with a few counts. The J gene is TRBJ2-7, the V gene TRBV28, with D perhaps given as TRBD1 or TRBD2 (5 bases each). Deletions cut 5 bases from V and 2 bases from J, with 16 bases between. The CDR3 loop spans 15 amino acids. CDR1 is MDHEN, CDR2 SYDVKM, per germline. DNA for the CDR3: TGTGCCAGCAGTCTGCCTACTCGGGGCCCCTACGAGCAGTACTTC. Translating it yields CASSLPTRGPYEQYF.

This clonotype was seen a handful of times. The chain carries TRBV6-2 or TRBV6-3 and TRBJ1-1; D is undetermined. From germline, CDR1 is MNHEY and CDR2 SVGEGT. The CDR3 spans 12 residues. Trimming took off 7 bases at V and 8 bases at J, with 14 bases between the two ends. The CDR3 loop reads CASTESAPEAFF. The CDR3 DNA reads TGTGCCAGCACAGAATCCGCTCCCGAAGCTTTCTTT.

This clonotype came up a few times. CDR3 region: CASSLSREWQNGYTF. The CDR3 nucleotides read TGTGCCAGCAGTTTAAGTAGGGAGTGGCAGAATGGCTACACCTTC. The genes are TRBV28 and TRBJ1-2; D gene ambiguous. Trimming cost V 2 bases and J 6 bases, with 16 bases left between them. Germline lookup yields CDR1 MDHEN and CDR2 SYDVKM. This CDR3 contains 15 residues.

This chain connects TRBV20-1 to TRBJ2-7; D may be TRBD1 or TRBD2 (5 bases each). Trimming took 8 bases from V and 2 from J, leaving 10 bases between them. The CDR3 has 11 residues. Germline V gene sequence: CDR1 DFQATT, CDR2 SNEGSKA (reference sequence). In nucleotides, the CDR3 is TGCAGTCCGGGACGGGCCTACGAGCAGTACTTC. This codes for CSPGRAYEQYF.

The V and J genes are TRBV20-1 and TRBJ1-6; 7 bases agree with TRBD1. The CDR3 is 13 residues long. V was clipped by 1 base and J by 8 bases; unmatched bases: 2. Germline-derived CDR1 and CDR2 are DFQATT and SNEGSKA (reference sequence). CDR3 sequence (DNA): TGCAGTGCTAGAGGGGACAGCTATTCACCCCTCCACTTT. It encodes CSARGDSYSPLHF.

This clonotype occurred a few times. In nucleotides, the CDR3 is TGTGCCAGCAGCCAAGAAGGAGGGAGGAGTCATCAGCCCCAGCATTTT. Translating it yields CASSQEGGRSHQPQHF. V usage is TRBV4-2 and J usage is TRBJ1-5; unclear D gene. Germline CDR1 LGHNA, CDR2 YNFKEQ. The CDR3 length is 16 residues. Trimming took off 0 bases at V and 5 bases at J, with 14 bases between the two ends.

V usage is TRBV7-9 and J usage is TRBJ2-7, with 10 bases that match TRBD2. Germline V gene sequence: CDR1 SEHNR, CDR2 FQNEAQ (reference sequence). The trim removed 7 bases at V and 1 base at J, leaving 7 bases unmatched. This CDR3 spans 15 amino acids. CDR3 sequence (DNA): TGTGCCAGCACCAATTCACTAGCGGGGTCCTACGAGCAGTACTTC. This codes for CASTNSLAGSYEQYF.

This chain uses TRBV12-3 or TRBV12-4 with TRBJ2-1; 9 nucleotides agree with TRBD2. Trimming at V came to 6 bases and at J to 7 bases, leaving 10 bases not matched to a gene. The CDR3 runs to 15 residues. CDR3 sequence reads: CASSRSGRIGNEQFF. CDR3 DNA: TGTGCCAGCAGCCGGAGCGGGAGGATCGGGAATGAGCAGTTCTTC.

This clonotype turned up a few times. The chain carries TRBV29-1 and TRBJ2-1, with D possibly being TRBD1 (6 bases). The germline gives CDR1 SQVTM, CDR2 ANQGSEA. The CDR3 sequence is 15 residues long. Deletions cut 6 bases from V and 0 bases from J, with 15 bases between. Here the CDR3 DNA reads TGCAGCGTCACAGGGAACGTCAACTCCTACAATGAGCAGTTCTTC. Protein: CSVTGNVNSYNEQFF.

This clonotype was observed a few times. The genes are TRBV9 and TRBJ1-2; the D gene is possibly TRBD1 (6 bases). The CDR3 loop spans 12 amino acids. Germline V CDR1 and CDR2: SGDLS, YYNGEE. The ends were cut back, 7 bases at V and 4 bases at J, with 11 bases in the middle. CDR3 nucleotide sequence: TGTGCCAGCGGGGGGCTCGTCTATGGCTACACCTTC. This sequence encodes CASGGLVYGYTF.

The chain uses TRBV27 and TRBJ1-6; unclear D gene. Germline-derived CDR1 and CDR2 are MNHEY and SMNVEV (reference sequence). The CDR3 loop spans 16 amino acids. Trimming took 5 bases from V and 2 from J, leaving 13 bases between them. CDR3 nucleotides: TGTGCCAGCAGTCTACGCGCTTATCCCTATAATTCACCCCTCCACTTT. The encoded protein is CASSLRAYPYNSPLHF.

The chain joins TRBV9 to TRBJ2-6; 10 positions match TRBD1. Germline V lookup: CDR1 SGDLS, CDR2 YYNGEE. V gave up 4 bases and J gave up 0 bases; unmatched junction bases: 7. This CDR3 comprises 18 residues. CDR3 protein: CASSPRDRGFSGANVLTF. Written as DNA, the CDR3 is TGTGCCAGCAGCCCCCGGGACAGGGGTTTCTCTGGGGCCAACGTCCTGACTTTC.